This is a list of T cell receptor beta chains from one sample in a study of shared clonotypes between healthy human individuals. Assay used: immunoSEQ multiplex PCR; TCRdb lists only in-frame clones, some missing. The sample yields some 2,400,000 clones, around 95% seen once. Sequencing was performed on naive CD4+ T cells sorted from blood. The receptors come from a man in his late teens or twenties in good health. The CDR3 runs from the conserved cysteine through the conserved F or W. Each record gives: clone size, D gene, V gene, J gene, CDR3 length, CDR3 DNA, CDR3 protein. D genes are given only for firm matches. Size is stated for part of the rows, as once, few or many counts, or as a class when the clone is expanded.

clone size: NA; D gene: NA; V gene: TRBV4-1; J gene: TRBJ2-5; CDR3 length: 14; CDR3 DNA: TGCGCCAGCAGCCAAGTAATAGGGGTAGAGACCCAGTACTTC; CDR3 protein: CASSQVIGVETQYF
clone size: NA; D gene: NA; V gene: TRBV2; J gene: TRBJ1-1; CDR3 length: 13; CDR3 DNA: TGTGCCAGCAGTGGGGGGATGAACACTGAAGCTTTCTTT; CDR3 protein: CASSGGMNTEAFF
clone size: NA; D gene: NA; V gene: TRBV6-1; J gene: TRBJ2-5; CDR3 length: 15; CDR3 DNA: TGTGCCAGCAGTGCGGAAGGACAGTCGCAGGAGACCCAGTACTTC; CDR3 protein: CASSAEGQSQETQYF
clone size: NA; D gene: NA; V gene: TRBV6-5; J gene: TRBJ1-6; CDR3 length: 14; CDR3 DNA: TGTGCCAGCAGTCAGGGAACGTATAATTCACCCCTCCACTTT; CDR3 protein: CASSQGTYNSPLHF
clone size: few; D gene: TRBD2; V gene: TRBV27; J gene: TRBJ2-7; CDR3 length: 15; CDR3 DNA: TGTGCCAGCAGTTTATCTCGACTAGCTACCTACGAGCAGTACTTC; CDR3 protein: CASSLSRLATYEQYF
clone size: NA; D gene: NA; V gene: TRBV6-5; J gene: TRBJ1-2; CDR3 length: 14; CDR3 DNA: TGTGCCAGCAGTTACACCGGGACTAACTATGGCTACACCTTC; CDR3 protein: CASSYTGTNYGYTF
clone size: NA; D gene: NA; V gene: TRBV7-7; J gene: TRBJ1-5; CDR3 length: 13; CDR3 DNA: TGTGCTAGCAGCCCCGGGGACGGGCAGCCCCAGCATTTT; CDR3 protein: CASSPGDGQPQHF
clone size: NA; D gene: NA; V gene: TRBV28; J gene: TRBJ1-2; CDR3 length: 11; CDR3 DNA: TGTGCCAGCAGTTTAAACGGGGGCTACACCTTC; CDR3 protein: CASSLNGGYTF
clone size: NA; D gene: NA; V gene: TRBV11-3; J gene: TRBJ2-3; CDR3 length: 13; CDR3 DNA: TGTGCCAGCAGCTTATCTAGCACAGATACGCAGTATTTT; CDR3 protein: CASSLSSTDTQYF
clone size: NA; D gene: NA; V gene: TRBV18; J gene: TRBJ1-3; CDR3 length: 16; CDR3 DNA: TGTGCCAGCTCACCATCGGGACATCTGTCTGGAAACACCATATATTTT; CDR3 protein: CASSPSGHLSGNTIYF
clone size: once; D gene: NA; V gene: TRBV14; J gene: TRBJ2-7; CDR3 length: 11; CDR3 DNA: TGTGCCAGCGGGTATTTCAACGAGCAGTACTTC; CDR3 protein: CASGYFNEQYF